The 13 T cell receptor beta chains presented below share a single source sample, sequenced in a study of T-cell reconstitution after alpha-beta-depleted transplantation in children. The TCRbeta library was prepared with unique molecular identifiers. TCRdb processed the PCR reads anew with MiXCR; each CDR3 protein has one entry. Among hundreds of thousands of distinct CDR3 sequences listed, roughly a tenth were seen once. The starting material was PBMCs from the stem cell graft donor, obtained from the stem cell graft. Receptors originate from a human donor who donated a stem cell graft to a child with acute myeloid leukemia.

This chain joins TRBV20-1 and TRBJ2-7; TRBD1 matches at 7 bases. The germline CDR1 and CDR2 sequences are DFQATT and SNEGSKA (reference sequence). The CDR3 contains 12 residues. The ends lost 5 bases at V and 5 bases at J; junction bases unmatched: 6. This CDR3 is CSARGQIDEQYF. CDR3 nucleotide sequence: TGCAGTGCTCGGGGACAGATCGACGAGCAGTACTTC.

CDR3 DNA: TGTGCCAGCAGCTTATCAGACCTTTCACCCCTCCACTTT. It translates to CASSLSDLSPLHF. The gene calls are TRBV7-9 and TRBJ1-6, with D unclear. Trimming shortened V by 2 bases and J by 9 bases, and 8 bases separated the two germline ends. CDR3 length equals 13 residues. Germline lookup yields CDR1 SEHNR and CDR2 FQNEAQ (reference sequence).

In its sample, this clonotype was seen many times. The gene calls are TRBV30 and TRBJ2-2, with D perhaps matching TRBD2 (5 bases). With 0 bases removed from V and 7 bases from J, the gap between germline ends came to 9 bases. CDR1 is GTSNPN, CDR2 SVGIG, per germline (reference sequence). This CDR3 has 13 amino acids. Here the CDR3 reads CAWSVYRGGELFF. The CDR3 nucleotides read TGTGCCTGGAGTGTATACCGGGGCGGGGAGCTGTTTTTT. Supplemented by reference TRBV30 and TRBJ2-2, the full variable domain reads SQTIHQWPATLVQPVGSPLSLECTVEGTSNPNLYWYRQAAGRGLQLLFYSVGIGQISSEVPQNLSASRPQDRQFILSSKKLLLSDSGFYLCAWSVYRGGELFFGEGSRLTVL.

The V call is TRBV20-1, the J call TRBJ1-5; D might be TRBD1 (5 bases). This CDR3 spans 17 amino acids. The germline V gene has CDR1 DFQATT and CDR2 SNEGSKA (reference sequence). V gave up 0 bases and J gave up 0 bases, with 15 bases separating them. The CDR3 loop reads CSARDGARDYSNQPQHF. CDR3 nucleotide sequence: TGCAGTGCTAGAGATGGGGCAAGAGACTATAGCAATCAGCCCCAGCATTTT.

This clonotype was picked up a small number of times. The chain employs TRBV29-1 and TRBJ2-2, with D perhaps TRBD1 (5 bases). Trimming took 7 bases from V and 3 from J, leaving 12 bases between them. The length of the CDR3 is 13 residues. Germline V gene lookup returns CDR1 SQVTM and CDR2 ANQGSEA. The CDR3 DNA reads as TGCAGCGCCACGACAGCCTACACCGGGGAGCTGTTTTTT. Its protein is CSATTAYTGELFF.

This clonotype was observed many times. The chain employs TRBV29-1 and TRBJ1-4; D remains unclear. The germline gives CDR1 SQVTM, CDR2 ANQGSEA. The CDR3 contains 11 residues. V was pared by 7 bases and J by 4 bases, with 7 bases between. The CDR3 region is CSGQDNEKLFF. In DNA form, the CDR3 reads TGCAGCGGGCAGGATAATGAAAAACTGTTTTTT. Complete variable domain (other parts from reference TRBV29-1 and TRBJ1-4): SAVISQKPSRDICQRGTSLTIQCQVDSQVTMMFWYRQQPGQSLTLIATANQGSEATYESGFVIDKFPISRPNLTFSTLTVSNMSPEDSSIYLCSGQDNEKLFFGSGTQLSVL.

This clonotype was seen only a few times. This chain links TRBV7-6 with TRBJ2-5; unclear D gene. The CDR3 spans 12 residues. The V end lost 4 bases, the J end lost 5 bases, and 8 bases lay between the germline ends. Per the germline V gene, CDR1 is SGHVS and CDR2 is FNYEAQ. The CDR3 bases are TGTGCCAGCAGCTCCCAATCGGAGACCCAGTACTTC. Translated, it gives CASSSQSETQYF.

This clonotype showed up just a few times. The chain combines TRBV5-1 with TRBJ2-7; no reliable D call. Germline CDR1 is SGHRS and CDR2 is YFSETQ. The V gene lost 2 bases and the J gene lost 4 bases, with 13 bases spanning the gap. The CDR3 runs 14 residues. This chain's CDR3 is CASSFGQYPYEQYF. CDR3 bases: TGCGCCAGCAGCTTTGGCCAGTACCCTTACGAGCAGTACTTC.

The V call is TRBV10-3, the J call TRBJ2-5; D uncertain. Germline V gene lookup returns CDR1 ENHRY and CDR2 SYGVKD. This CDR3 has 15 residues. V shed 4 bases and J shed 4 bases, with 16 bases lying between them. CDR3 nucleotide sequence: TGTGCCATCAGTGGGAGCTCGACGGTCCGAGAGACCCAGTACTTC. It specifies CAISGSSTVRETQYF.

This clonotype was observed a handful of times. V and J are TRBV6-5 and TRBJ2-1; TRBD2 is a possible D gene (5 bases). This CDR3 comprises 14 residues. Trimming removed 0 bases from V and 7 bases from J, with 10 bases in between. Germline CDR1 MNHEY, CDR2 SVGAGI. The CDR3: CASSYSSPGNEQFF. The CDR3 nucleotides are TGTGCCAGCAGTTACTCGTCACCGGGGAATGAGCAGTTCTTC.

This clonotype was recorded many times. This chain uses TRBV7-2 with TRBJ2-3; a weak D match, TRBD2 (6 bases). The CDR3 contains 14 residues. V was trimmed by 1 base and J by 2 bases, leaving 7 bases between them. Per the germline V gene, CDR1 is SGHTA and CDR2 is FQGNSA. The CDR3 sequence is CASSLGGVTDTQYF. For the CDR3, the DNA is TGTGCCAGCAGCTTAGGCGGGGTCACAGATACGCAGTATTTT.

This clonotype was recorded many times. CDR3 residues: CAISESKGGPYEQYF. DNA for the CDR3: TGTGCCATCAGTGAGTCGAAGGGGGGTCCCTACGAGCAGTACTTC. This rearrangement joins TRBV10-3 to TRBJ2-7, with D tentatively TRBD1 or TRBD2 (6 bases each). This CDR3 comprises 15 residues. CDR1 ENHRY and CDR2 SYGVKD come from the germline V gene. V was pared by 0 bases and J by 2 bases, with 11 bases between.

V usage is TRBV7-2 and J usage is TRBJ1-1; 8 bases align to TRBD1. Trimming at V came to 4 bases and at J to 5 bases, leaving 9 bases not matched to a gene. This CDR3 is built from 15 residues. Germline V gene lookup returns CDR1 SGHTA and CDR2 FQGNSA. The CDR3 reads CASSSLGQGATEAFF. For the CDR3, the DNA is TGTGCCAGCAGCTCATTAGGACAGGGCGCGACTGAAGCTTTCTTT.